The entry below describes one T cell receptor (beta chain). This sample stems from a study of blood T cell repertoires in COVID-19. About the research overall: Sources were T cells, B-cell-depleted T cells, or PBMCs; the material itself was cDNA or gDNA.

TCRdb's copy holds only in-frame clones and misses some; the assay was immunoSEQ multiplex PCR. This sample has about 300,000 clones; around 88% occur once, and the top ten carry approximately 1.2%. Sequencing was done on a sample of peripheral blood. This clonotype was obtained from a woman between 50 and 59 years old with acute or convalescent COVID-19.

The CDR3 bases are TGTGCCAGCAGCAAGGGTGGGGGGACCTACAATGAGCAGTTCTTC. Its protein is CASSKGGGTYNEQFF. The chain combines TRBV21-1 with TRBJ2-1; TRBD2, the table's D call, was not compared with the DNA. TRBV21-1 is given as a pseudogene. This CDR3 is 15 amino acids long.